Presented here are 27 T cell receptor beta chains from one specimen sequenced in a study of blood T cell repertoires in COVID-19. Profiled with immunoSEQ multiplex PCR; TCRdb holds only in-frame clones, not every one. The table shows around 270,000 clones, with about 83% occurring only once. Sequencing was done on a sample of peripheral blood. These receptors were obtained from a woman between 40 and 55 years old who had recovered from COVID-19.

The chain recombines TRBV7-9 with TRBJ1-2; D gene ambiguous. Germline values: CDR1 SEHNR, CDR2 FQNEAQ (reference sequence). The CDR3 is 13 residues long. Trimming took off 1 base at V and 5 bases at J, with 8 bases between the two ends. The CDR3 nucleotides read TGTGCCAGCAGCTTAGAATCCGTTTATGGCTACACCTTC. Residues: CASSLESVYGYTF.

This chain uses TRBV7-2 with TRBJ2-5; TRBD2 agrees at 8 bases. J lost 5 bases, V lost 4 bases, and 0 bases had no gene match. This CDR3 is built from 12 residues. The V gene's germline CDR1 is SGHTA and CDR2 FQGNSA. The DNA of the CDR3 is TGTGCCAGCAGCTCGGGGGGGGAGACCCAGTACTTC. Encoded protein: CASSSGGETQYF.

The gene calls are TRBV24-1 and TRBJ2-6; 9 bases align to TRBD1. Germline trimming cut 3 bases from V and 7 bases from J; bases unmatched to any gene: 9. The CDR3 length is 17 residues. Germline CDR1 and CDR2: KGHDR and SFDVKD. The CDR3 sequence: CATSDEDRGLGANVLTF. CDR3 sequence (DNA): TGTGCCACCAGTGATGAGGACAGGGGACTGGGAGCCAACGTCCTGACTTTC.

CDR3 region: CSAEDSLRTEAFF. The CDR3 bases are TGCAGCGCAGAGGACAGCCTGAGAACTGAAGCTTTCTTT. This sequence joins TRBV29-1 and TRBJ1-1, with D possibly TRBD1 on 6 matching bases. Per germline, CDR1 SQVTM and CDR2 ANQGSEA. The V end was cut by 7 bases, the J end by 5 bases, with 17 bases between. There are 13 residues in the CDR3.

The rearrangement uses TRBV27 and TRBJ2-7; 12 bases are a match to TRBD2. V lost 5 bases to trimming and J lost 6 bases; unmatched junction nucleotides: 5. This CDR3 contains 14 residues. Germline assignment: CDR1 MNHEY and CDR2 SMNVEV (reference sequence). The CDR3 bases are TGTGCCAGCAGTGTCGGACTAGCGGGGTCCGAGCAGTACTTC. It translates to CASSVGLAGSEQYF.

CDR3 amino acids: CASSSTGGADQPQHF. The CDR3 region has the DNA TGTGCCAGCAGCTCCACCGGCGGCGCCGATCAGCCCCAGCATTTT. The chain recombines TRBV2 with TRBJ1-5; the D is unclear. CDR1 is SNHLY and CDR2 is FYNNEI in the germline V gene. This CDR3 has 15 amino acids. Trimming took off 6 bases at V and 5 bases at J, with 17 bases between the two ends.

The V and J genes are TRBV19 and TRBJ2-1; 15 nucleotides align to TRBD2. Germline V gene sequence: CDR1 LNHDA, CDR2 SQIVND (reference sequence). J lost 10 bases, V lost 5 bases, and 3 bases had no gene match. CDR3 length equals 14 residues. The DNA for the CDR3 is TGTGCCAGTAGTTCGGGACTAGCGGGGGGAGAGCAGTTCTTC. Encoded protein: CASSSGLAGGEQFF.

This rearrangement joins TRBV11-2 to TRBJ2-1; D is perhaps TRBD2 (7 bases). The CDR3 loop spans 17 amino acids. Germline CDR1 reads SGHAT; CDR2 reads FQNNGV. Trimming shortened V by 1 base and J by 9 bases, and 22 bases separated the two germline ends. CDR3 coding DNA: TGTGCCAGCAGCTTAGGAGGTGGGGCGGGGGCGAGGGGTGAGCAGTTCTTC. Amino acids: CASSLGGGAGARGEQFF.

The chain combines TRBV2 with TRBJ1-3, with D perhaps matching TRBD1 (6 bases). Trimming stripped 4 bases from V and 0 bases from J, with 13 bases between. CDR1 is SNHLY, CDR2 FYNNEI, per germline. The CDR3 contains 16 residues. The DNA of the CDR3 is TGTGCCAGCAGTGTCATTGGACAGAGCTCTGGAAACACCATATATTTT. It translates to CASSVIGQSSGNTIYF.

This sequence joins TRBV4-1 and TRBJ2-3; unclear D gene. Germline loops: CDR1 MGHRA, CDR2 YSYEKL. The CDR3 extends over 14 amino acids. Trimming removed 1 base at V and 5 bases at J, with 10 bases between. The CDR3 sequence: CASSQVAAIDTQYF. In DNA, the CDR3 is TGCGCCAGCAGCCAAGTGGCCGCAATAGATACGCAGTATTTT.

The CDR3 loop reads CASRGGDSGGETQYF. CDR3 DNA: TGTGCCAGCAGGGGTGGGGACAGTGGAGGGGAGACCCAGTACTTC. The chain is built from TRBV2 and TRBJ2-5; weak D call: TRBD1 (7 bases). V dropped 6 bases and J dropped 5 bases, with 19 bases sitting between them. Per the germline V gene, CDR1 is SNHLY and CDR2 is FYNNEI. The length of the CDR3 is 15 residues.

This sequence joins TRBV7-9 and TRBJ2-5, with D unclear. V lost 10 bases to trimming and J lost 4 bases, with 7 bases between them. This CDR3 spans 10 amino acids. Germline V gene sequence: CDR1 SEHNR, CDR2 FQNEAQ (reference sequence). For the CDR3, the DNA is TGTGCCACAAGAGGAGAGACCCAGTACTTC. It yields the protein CATRGETQYF. The full variable domain, in which reference TRBV7-9 and TRBJ2-5 provide the parts outside the CDR3, is DTGVSQNPRHKITKRGQNVTFRCDPISEHNRLYWYRQTLGQGPEFLTYFQNEAQLEKSRLLSDRFSAERPKGSFSTLEIQRTEQGDSAMYLCATRGETQYFGPGTRLLVL.

The V and J genes are TRBV4-1 and TRBJ1-1; 9 bases map to TRBD1. Germline trimming cut 1 base from V and 7 bases from J; bases unmatched to any gene: 7. The CDR3 consists of 15 residues. Germline V gives CDR1 MGHRA, CDR2 YSYEKL. The CDR3 here is CASSQVRTGGIEAFF. The CDR3 DNA is TGCGCCAGCAGCCAAGTACGAACAGGGGGCATTGAAGCTTTCTTT.

This chain uses TRBV6-5 with TRBJ1-6, with D unresolved. The length of the CDR3 is 14 residues. Germline CDR1 and CDR2: MNHEY and SVGAGI. V lost 6 bases and J 5 bases, leaving 11 bases between the germline ends. CDR3 DNA: TGTGCCAGCAGCCCAAGCGGGCATAATTCACCCCTCCACTTT. Residues: CASSPSGHNSPLHF.

The chain employs TRBV11-3 and TRBJ2-7; 9 nucleotides match TRBD1. Trimming at V came to 3 bases and at J to 3 bases, leaving 6 bases not matched to a gene. The CDR3 is 15 amino acids. Germline lookup yields CDR1 SGHNT and CDR2 YENEEA. CDR3 amino acids: CASSFPGQGIYEQYF. DNA for the CDR3: TGTGCCAGCAGCTTCCCCGGACAGGGGATCTACGAGCAGTACTTC.

The chain carries TRBV30 and TRBJ1-3; 7 bases agree with TRBD1. CDR1 is GTSNPN and CDR2 is SVGIG in the germline V gene (reference sequence). J lost 2 bases, V lost 5 bases, and 3 bases had no gene match. The CDR3 loop spans 13 amino acids. The CDR3 loop reads CAWDRDPGNTIYF. The CDR3 DNA follows: TGTGCCTGGGACAGGGACCCTGGAAACACCATATATTTT.

This chain joins TRBV7-8 and TRBJ2-2; 7 nucleotides agree with TRBD1. The CDR3 contains 18 residues. The V gene's germline CDR1 is SGHVS and CDR2 FQNEAQ. V was clipped by 5 bases and J by 6 bases; unmatched bases: 18. CDR3 residues: CASSTTGYNSAKPGELFF. CDR3 bases: TGTGCCAGCAGCACGACAGGGTATAACTCCGCAAAGCCCGGGGAGCTGTTTTTT.

This chain uses TRBV19 with TRBJ1-5, with unresolved D. Germline assignment: CDR1 LNHDA and CDR2 SQIVND (reference sequence). Trimming removed 1 base at V and 7 bases at J, with 11 bases between. The length of the CDR3 is 14 residues. In DNA form, the CDR3 reads TGTGCCAGTAGTATAGGGACTTGGGAGCAGCCCCAGCATTTT. It is translated as CASSIGTWEQPQHF.

The CDR3 reads CASSQVLLTGTGGGQPQHF. In DNA form, the CDR3 reads TGTGCCAGCAGCCAAGTCTTGCTTACCGGGACAGGGGGCGGTCAGCCCCAGCATTTT. The chain recombines TRBV4-2 with TRBJ1-5; 12 nucleotides align to TRBD1. Germline trimming cut 1 base from V and 6 bases from J; bases unmatched to any gene: 13. The germline V gene encodes CDR1 LGHNA and CDR2 YNFKEQ. This CDR3 has 19 residues.

This chain connects TRBV15 to TRBJ2-7; 9 nucleotides line up with TRBD1. J gave up 7 bases and V 1 base, and 11 bases lay outside the gene matches. CDR1 LNHNV and CDR2 YYDKDF come from the germline V gene (reference sequence). The CDR3 spans 16 residues. The CDR3 protein is CATSRGVQGAIGEQYF. CDR3 bases: TGTGCCACCAGCAGAGGAGTACAGGGGGCGATAGGGGAGCAGTACTTC.

The gene calls are TRBV7-9 and TRBJ2-1; TRBD2 matches 10 bases. CDR1 SEHNR and CDR2 FQNEAQ come from the germline V gene (reference sequence). Trimming at V came to 1 base and at J to 9 bases, leaving 6 bases not matched to a gene. This CDR3 is built from 15 residues. CDR3 in DNA: TGTGCCAGCAGCTTAGAGGGACTAGCGATAGGTGAGCAGTTCTTC. Translating gives CASSLEGLAIGEQFF.

This chain links TRBV10-3 with TRBJ2-7, with TRBD1 matching 7 bases. The V and J ends lost 3 bases and 5 bases, in that order; junction bases with no gene match: 7. The CDR3 totals 14 residues. CDR1 ENHRY and CDR2 SYGVKD come from the germline V gene. The CDR3, as DNA: TGTGCCATCAGTGAAAGGGACAGCGGTGACGAGCAGTACTTC. It translates to CAISERDSGDEQYF.

Here the CDR3 DNA reads TGTGCCAGCAGCTCGCGAGGGGGAAGTGGTGAAAAACTGTTTTTT. Protein: CASSSRGGSGEKLFF. V usage is TRBV9 and J usage is TRBJ1-4, with D perhaps TRBD1 (6 bases). The germline CDR1 and CDR2 sequences are SGDLS and YYNGEE. V lost 4 bases and J 7 bases, leaving 17 bases between the germline ends. The CDR3 has 15 residues.

This clone was observed a single time. The rearrangement uses TRBV10-3 and TRBJ2-5; 10 bases align to TRBD1. The CDR3 is 17 amino acids. Germline values: CDR1 ENHRY, CDR2 SYGVKD. With V trimmed by 5 bases and J by 4 bases, 13 bases remained unmatched. The CDR3 DNA sequence: TGTGCCATCAGTAGCCCTCGGCGACAGGGGGCAGGAGAGACCCAGTACTTC. Amino acid sequence: CAISSPRRQGAGETQYF.

The V and J genes are TRBV14 and TRBJ2-1; D gene uncertain. Looked up from germline, CDR1 is SGHDN and CDR2 is FVKESK. The CDR3 is made up of 15 amino acids. The germline V and J ends were trimmed by 6 bases and 4 bases, with 16 bases remaining between them. For the CDR3, the DNA is TGTGCCAGCAGTTACGTTATGGCCAGATACAATGAGCAGTTCTTC. Its protein product is CASSYVMARYNEQFF.

This chain connects TRBV27 to TRBJ2-5; TRBD2 aligns across 8 bases. CDR1 is MNHEY and CDR2 is SMNVEV in the germline V gene (reference sequence). V dropped 3 bases and J dropped 5; count of bases not matched to a gene: 5. The CDR3 is 14 residues long. Written as DNA, the CDR3 is TGTGCCAGCAGTTTCCTAGCGGGCGTGGAGACCCAGTACTTC. Residues: CASSFLAGVETQYF.

The genes are TRBV6-5 and TRBJ1-4; D is possibly TRBD1 (5 bases). CDR1 is MNHEY, CDR2 SVGAGI, per germline. This CDR3 has 14 amino acids. Trimming shortened V by 5 bases and J by 8 bases, and 15 bases separated the two germline ends. This chain's CDR3 is CASSIRQNDEKLFF. CDR3 bases: TGTGCCAGCAGTATACGACAGAACGACGAAAAACTGTTTTTT.